Detailed here is one T cell receptor (beta chain). This clonotype was found many times. Its antigen has not been determined. No base-level quality is on record; no much larger clone is a single base apart. This entry comes from a study of post-analysis software for immune sequencing data (dated by TCRdb to about 2015). With respect to the entire study: The recorded disease courses included relapsing-remitting, secondary progressive and progressive-relapsing multiple sclerosis, and some patients had no subtype annotation. The patient repertoires were set against around eleven previously published healthy control repertoires from donors whose ages ranged from 6 to 25 years. A subset of samples was prepared in parallel using single-end sample barcoding, then pooled and co-amplified after Illumina adapter ligation.

To prepare the library, PCR was applied. TCRdb records Illumina HiSeq 2500 as the sequencer. To reduce PCR and sequencing biases, unique molecular identifiers were built into the TCR beta cDNA libraries. Around 500,000 cDNA molecules were obtained for every 1 to 10 million input T cells, so each molecule roughly corresponded to one T cell. The same protocol used for the earlier healthy control dataset was applied to prepare and sequence the patient libraries. Within a given batch, samples were prepared together, multiplexed and sequenced on the same HiSeq lane. The original methods were these. MIGEC was used to process the raw barcoded reads, and molecular identifier groups with only a single read were discarded before consensus assembly and CDR3 extraction. VDJtools was used for post-analysis of the clonotype tables, and diversity was normalized by down-sampling every dataset to the size of the smallest sample. To correct batch-related cross-sample contamination, repertoire overlap clustering matched CDR3 amino acid sequences but not nucleotide sequences. TCRdb reanalyzed the raw reads on its own, using fastp at Q25 for trimming and MiXCR for clone calling, and kept in-frame beta chains. Rows merge per CDR3 protein into single entries with the most common DNA and genes. For this entry, the V and J calls and clone size follow TCRdb and not the study's own pipeline. The sample table shows about 200,000 distinct CDR3 sequences, and over 25% are seen once. The top ten clones comprise roughly 3.5% of the sample.

Trimming removed 7 bases from V and 2 bases from J; the gene matches leave 6 bases unexplained. CDR3 length: 14 amino acids, cysteine to phenylalanine. Here the CDR3 DNA is all that survives: 42 bases in frame from base 1. TCR beta repertoires were profiled from peripheral blood of more than ten young patients with multiple sclerosis to demonstrate the VDJtools post-analysis software. The multiple sclerosis patients were children and adolescents ranging in age from roughly 6 to 16 years. What the authors observed across the whole study: Significantly lower normalized Chao1 diversity was found in multiple sclerosis patients than in controls, suggesting substantial peripheral T-cell clonal expansion. When samples were clustered directly using the F measure, samples prepared in the same batch co-clustered strongly, which prompted a batch-effect correction. The multiple sclerosis patient group was slightly younger than the control group. Patients showed significantly higher frequencies than controls for five TRBV segments, among them TRBV5-6, TRBV5-1 and TRBV20-1.

The sample was blood. This sequence was found in a girl between 2 and 17 years old with multiple sclerosis. The chain is made from TRBV12-3 or TRBV12-4 and TRBJ2-7, with 9 bases matching TRBD2. The DNA sequence is TGTGCCAGCACCACCGTAGCGGGGGCCTACGAGCAGTACTTC. The encoded protein is CASTTVAGAYEQYF.